A selection of T cell receptor beta chains follows, all from one sample in a study of T cells after yellow fever vaccination. In TCRdb, the 5' RACE reads were re-called with MiXCR into one record per CDR3 protein. This sample has 250,000 to 350,000 distinct CDR3 sequences, with 3.5% to 4.5% found just once. The sequenced sample was PBMCs, obtained 15 days after the yellow fever booster vaccination. These receptor sequences come from a man aged 18 to 30 who received the YFV17D yellow fever vaccine. Both conserved end residues are part of each CDR3. The order of the fields is V gene, J gene, D gene, clone size, CDR3 protein, CDR3 DNA. The D gene is left open where the match is weak. Some rows mark clone size as missing; the rest say once, few, many or name a class of expanded clone.

v_gene: TRBV10-3; j_gene: TRBJ1-6; d_gene: NA; abundance: NA; CDR3aa: CAISLEGFPPLHF; CDR3nt: TGTGCCATCAGTCTAGAGGGATTTCCACCCCTCCACTTT
v_gene: TRBV5-6; j_gene: TRBJ1-5; d_gene: NA; abundance: few; CDR3aa: CASSLNGGHRNQPQHF; CDR3nt: TGTGCCAGCAGCTTGAACGGGGGGCACCGCAATCAGCCCCAGCATTTT
v_gene: TRBV20-1; j_gene: TRBJ1-5; d_gene: NA; abundance: many; CDR3aa: CSASSGLDQPQHF; CDR3nt: TGCAGTGCTAGTTCGGGGTTGGATCAGCCCCAGCATTTT
v_gene: TRBV27; j_gene: TRBJ1-1; d_gene: NA; abundance: many; CDR3aa: CASSLLGRADTEAFF; CDR3nt: TGTGCCAGCAGTTTATTAGGCAGGGCGGACACTGAAGCTTTCTTT
v_gene: TRBV9; j_gene: TRBJ1-6; d_gene: NA; abundance: NA; CDR3aa: CASSVEPQGGSPLHF; CDR3nt: TGTGCCAGCAGCGTAGAGCCCCAGGGTGGTTCACCCCTCCACTTT
v_gene: TRBV6-5; j_gene: TRBJ2-5; d_gene: TRBD2; abundance: few; CDR3aa: CASSKTTSGGETQYF; CDR3nt: TGTGCCAGCAGTAAGACGACTAGCGGGGGGGAGACCCAGTACTTC
v_gene: TRBV20-1; j_gene: TRBJ2-2; d_gene: NA; abundance: many; CDR3aa: CSARDIFARGITGELFF; CDR3nt: TGCAGTGCTAGAGATATTTTTGCTAGGGGGATCACCGGGGAGCTGTTTTTT
v_gene: TRBV20-1; j_gene: TRBJ1-1; d_gene: NA; abundance: many; CDR3aa: CSGSGRLRNTEAFF; CDR3nt: TGCAGTGGGTCGGGACGGCTTCGGAACACTGAAGCTTTCTTT
v_gene: TRBV5-1; j_gene: TRBJ1-4; d_gene: TRBD1; abundance: NA; CDR3aa: CASSLAGGQGVEKLFF; CDR3nt: TGCGCCAGCAGCTTGGCTGGTGGACAGGGGGTTGAAAAACTGTTTTTT
v_gene: TRBV19; j_gene: TRBJ1-5; d_gene: NA; abundance: NA; CDR3aa: CASSMDGESQPQHF; CDR3nt: TGTGCCAGTAGTATGGATGGGGAGAGTCAGCCCCAGCATTTT
v_gene: TRBV12-3/TRBV12-4; j_gene: TRBJ2-7; d_gene: NA; abundance: many; CDR3aa: CASSFGGWGEQYF; CDR3nt: TGTGCCAGCAGTTTTGGGGGCTGGGGCGAGCAGTACTTC
v_gene: TRBV4-1; j_gene: TRBJ1-1; d_gene: NA; abundance: NA; CDR3aa: CASSHSTGTGGSGAFF; CDR3nt: TGCGCCAGCAGCCATTCTACCGGGACGGGGGGTTCTGGGGCTTTCTTT
v_gene: TRBV5-1; j_gene: TRBJ1-4; d_gene: TRBD1; abundance: few; CDR3aa: CASSPDLRDRPDEKLFF; CDR3nt: TGCGCCAGCAGCCCAGATCTTCGGGACAGGCCCGATGAAAAACTGTTTTTT
v_gene: TRBV10-3; j_gene: TRBJ2-1; d_gene: TRBD2; abundance: many; CDR3aa: CAISLGGTSGGAGEQFF; CDR3nt: TGTGCCATCAGTTTAGGAGGGACTAGCGGGGGGGCTGGTGAGCAGTTCTTC